This TCR beta chain is from a study of OX40 agonist ivuxolimab in advanced cancers. On the study more broadly: Males comprised 70% to 90% of the group, whose mean age was approximately 60 years (range roughly 23 to 90).

Overall study results and limits: On average, CD8+ T cells had more expanded clones than CD4+. Some nonresponders additionally presented with little normalized T-cell clonal expansion.

Using immunoSEQ multiplex PCR, the repertoire was profiled, and TCRdb retains in-frame clones only, with some absent. The data show some 30,000 clones, approximately 89% seen once. Any history of autoimmune disease or systemic immunosuppression disqualified patients. Germline-derived CDR1 and CDR2 are LNHDA and SQIVND (reference sequence). This CDR3 comprises 14 residues. V lost 3 bases and J lost 0, with 9 bases in between. Notes on this clone: Its specificity is not known.

Specimen: CD4+ or CD8+ T cells sorted from blood, collected in a trial of the OX40 agonist ivuxolimab. The genes are TRBV19 and TRBJ2-7; D assignment may be TRBD1 or TRBD2 (5 bases each). The TCR sequence derives from an adult with an advanced solid tumor such as melanoma, head and neck, liver or kidney cancer. The CDR3 reads CASSISGTSYEQYF. CDR3 DNA: TGTGCCAGTAGTATCTCAGGGACCTCCTACGAGCAGTACTTC.